The clone carrying this T cell receptor beta chain came up a few times. Its target is not known. Expressed TCRB transcripts were sequenced because the isolated RNA had all been reverse transcribed beforehand. Profiled with immunoSEQ multiplex PCR; TCRdb holds only in-frame clones, not every one. This sample carries about 130,000 clones, 7.5% to 9.5% of them seen once, and the ten largest clones take roughly 0.75%. The record originates from a study of beta chain features in type 1 diabetes. General study results and limits: All four CD4+ subsets of Type 1 diabetes patients contained TCRB CDR3s that were moderately but significantly shorter. Diminished insertions and augmented deletions at VDJ junctions characterized type 1 diabetes patients. For patients, the naive, central memory and Treg TCRB repertoires appeared more alike than for healthy donors.

Trimming stripped 5 bases from V and 7 bases from J, with 6 bases between. The germline gives CDR1 SGHTA, CDR2 FQGNSA. The CDR3 has 12 amino acids. The chain is built from TRBV7-2 and TRBJ1-6; D is unresolved. This sequence originates from a young man with type 1 diabetes. The sample taken for sequencing was central memory CD4+ T cells from blood. The CDR3 sequence: CASSISNSPLHF. The CDR3 nucleotides are TGTGCCAGCAGCATATCGAATTCACCCCTCCACTTT. Filled out from reference TRBV7-2 and TRBJ1-6, the complete variable domain reads GAGVSQSPSNKVTEKGKDVELRCDPISGHTALYWYRQSLGQGLEFLIYFQGNSAPDKSGLPSDRFSAERTGGSVSTLTIQRTQQEDSAVYLCASSISNSPLHFGNGTRLTVT.